The sequence of this T cell receptor beta chain was determined in a study of shared clonotypes between healthy human individuals. Notes on the study in general: Only blood was sampled; tissue repertoires likely differ.

The CDR3 contains 16 residues. Trimming took 5 bases from V and 1 from J, leaving 16 bases between them. Germline-derived CDR1 and CDR2 are SGHDT and YYEEEE. This clone has a single count. Its antigen is unidentified. The repertoire was sequenced with immunoSEQ multiplex PCR; TCRdb's copy has only in-frame clones and lacks some. The table records roughly 1,000,000 clones, about 84% of them present only once. The chain employs TRBV5-6 and TRBJ1-5; D is ambiguous. The clonotype was recovered from a man younger than 35 in good health. Some clones in this sample may be carry-over from other donors' samples. What was sequenced was memory CD4+ T cells from PBMCs. Subset here: CD45RA-negative fraction. CDR3 region: CASSRGVASSNQPQHF. In DNA, the CDR3 is TGTGCCAGCAGTCGCGGCGTCGCGTCCAGCAATCAGCCCCAGCATTTT.